This T cell receptor (beta chain) originates from a study of persistence of HIV-infected CD4 T cells. The immunoSEQ assay was version 4, run in survey mode. Generated by immunoSEQ multiplex PCR, the TCRdb table keeps only in-frame clones and is missing some. The sample includes about 25,000 clones, less than 85% of them seen just once. Overall study findings and caveats: CMV- and Gag-responding cells had lower TCRbeta richness than CD3/CD28-responding cells.

The CDR3 runs to 14 residues. V shed 6 bases, J shed 2 bases, and the junction held 4 bases outside the gene matches. Germline CDR1 is WNHNN and CDR2 is SYGVQD (reference sequence). Overlapping HIV-1 Gag 15-mer peptides at approximately 1 ug per peptide per mL were used. Sorting of responding CD4+ T cells relied on upregulated CD40 ligand together with CD69. Undetectable plasma HIV-1 RNA below 50 copies/mL lasted at least 4 years. CD4+ T cell counts exceeded 400 cells/uL; CMV serology was positive. CD8-depleted PBMCs were stimulated 18 hours with anti-CD28/CD49d costimulation, CD40-blocking antibody and enfuvirtide. A note on this clone: What it binds is not known.

This receptor was taken from an adult man with HIV who was CMV-seropositive. The chain has TRBV10-1 and TRBJ2-3; TRBD2 matches 8 bases. The sample consisted of CD4+ T cells sorted from PBMCs after roughly 18-hour stimulation, taken from a patient who received antiretroviral therapy. The CDR3 region has the DNA TGCGCCAGCAGACGAGCGGGGGACACAGATACGCAGTATTTT. Translating it yields CASRRAGDTDTQYF.